Presented here are 29 T cell receptor beta chains from one specimen sequenced in a study of cytomegalovirus exposure and HLA in healthy donors. Generated by immunoSEQ multiplex PCR, the TCRdb table keeps only in-frame clones and is missing some. The sample consists of some 330,000 clones, roughly 90% of them appearing once. Sequenced sample: PBMCs. These receptor sequences come from a woman aged 18-35 years in good health and CMV-seronegative.

The chain links TRBV1 to TRBJ2-4; the table's D call of TRBD2 was not tested on the DNA. TRBV1 has pseudogene status. This CDR3 region has 15 residues. The CDR3 region has the DNA TGCACCAGCCGCCGACTAGCGGGAGGAGTGGGCATTCAGTACTTC. Its protein product is CTSRRLAGGVGIQYF.

This rearrangement joins TRBV6-6 to TRBJ2-1; the D gene is possibly TRBD2 (5 bases). CDR1 and CDR2 from the germline V gene are MNHNY and SVGAGI (reference sequence). The V end lost 6 bases, the J end lost 7 bases, and 19 bases lay between the germline ends. This CDR3 comprises 15 residues. CDR3 region: CASSPRRAGGNEQFF. In nucleotides, the CDR3 is TGTGCCAGCAGCCCCCGGCGGGCGGGTGGTAATGAGCAGTTCTTC.

CDR3 sequence reads: CASSPGAATNYGYTF. CDR3 bases: TGTGCCAGCAGCCCAGGGGCCGCGACTAACTATGGCTACACCTTC. The V call is TRBV7-8, the J call TRBJ1-2, with D possibly being TRBD1 (6 bases). V was shortened by 5 bases and J by 0 bases, with 13 bases between the two germline ends. This CDR3 region has 15 residues. Germline V gene lookup returns CDR1 SGHVS and CDR2 FQNEAQ.

V and J are TRBV10-3 and TRBJ2-3; D is perhaps TRBD1 (7 bases). The CDR3 is 15 amino acids. Germline CDR1 is ENHRY and CDR2 is SYGVKD. The V and J ends lost 7 bases and 3 bases respectively, with 17 bases between them. The DNA for the CDR3 is TGTGCCATCACCTCAGGGGGGCGCGGTACAGATACGCAGTATTTT. Its translation: CAITSGGRGTDTQYF.

The chain has TRBV27 and TRBJ2-5, with D possibly matching TRBD2 (6 bases). Trimming stripped 3 bases from V and 4 bases from J, with 15 bases between. This CDR3 region has 15 residues. The V gene's germline CDR1 is MNHEY and CDR2 SMNVEV (reference sequence). The CDR3 region has the DNA TGTGCCAGCAGTTTTGGGAGGCCAGCGGGAGAGACCCAGTACTTC. Protein sequence: CASSFGRPAGETQYF.

This sequence joins TRBV5-4 and TRBJ2-7; D is perhaps TRBD2 (7 bases). This CDR3 region has 13 residues. Germline V gene data show CDR1 as SGHNT and CDR2 as YYREEE (reference sequence). The germline V and J ends were trimmed by 4 bases and 2 bases, with 10 bases remaining between them. The CDR3 DNA sequence: TGTGCCAGCAGCGTGGGGGGGCCCTACGAGCAGTACTTC. Amino acid sequence: CASSVGGPYEQYF.

The V gene is TRBV27, the J gene TRBJ2-7, with D perhaps TRBD2 (5 bases). Germline V CDR1 and CDR2: MNHEY, SMNVEV (reference sequence). This CDR3 contains 14 residues. V was trimmed by 5 bases and J by 2 bases, leaving 13 bases between them. Here the CDR3 reads CASSHGGPTYEQYF. The CDR3 coding sequence is TGTGCCAGCAGTCACGGCGGGCCCACCTACGAGCAGTACTTC.

V and J are TRBV7-2 and TRBJ2-3, with 8 bases aligning to TRBD2. Germline-derived CDR1 and CDR2 are SGHTA and FQGNSA. The CDR3 spans 14 residues. With V trimmed by 7 bases and J by 4 bases, 7 bases remained unmatched. The CDR3 region has the DNA TGTGCCAGCACCAGCGGGAGAGTTGCAGATACGCAGTATTTT. Protein product: CASTSGRVADTQYF.

The chain couples TRBV19 to TRBJ2-7; 12 nucleotides line up with TRBD1. The CDR3 runs 13 residues. V lost 9 bases, J lost 5 bases, and 5 bases stayed unmatched. Looked up from germline, CDR1 is LNHDA and CDR2 is SQIVND (reference sequence). The CDR3 coding sequence is TGTGCCAGACCGGGACAGGGGGCCCACGAGCAGTACTTC. Residues: CARPGQGAHEQYF.

The genes are TRBV18 and TRBJ2-7; TRBD1 matches at 7 bases. The CDR3 contains 12 residues. Germline V CDR1 and CDR2: KGHSH, LQKENI. The V segment lost 0 bases and the J segment 9 bases; nucleotides outside the gene matches: 2. CDR3 loop: CASSPPGTAQYF. CDR3 coding DNA: TGTGCCAGCTCACCACCGGGGACAGCGCAGTACTTC.

This chain links TRBV2 with TRBJ1-4; tentative D call: TRBD1 (5 bases). Germline V CDR1 and CDR2: SNHLY, FYNNEI. The germline V and J ends were trimmed by 1 base and 8 bases, with 14 bases remaining between them. This CDR3 comprises 15 residues. CDR3 loop: CASSEGPPRDEKLFF. Here the CDR3 DNA reads TGTGCCAGCAGTGAAGGACCCCCGCGGGACGAAAAACTGTTTTTT.

V is TRBV7-3 and J is TRBJ2-1; no definite D call. Germline lookup yields CDR1 SGHTA and CDR2 FQGTGA. The CDR3 length is 13 residues. V dropped 2 bases and J dropped 12 bases, with 14 bases sitting between them. Here the CDR3 reads CASSLPGVELQFF. CDR3 nucleotide sequence: TGTGCCAGCAGCTTACCAGGCGTCGAACTGCAGTTCTTC.

V is TRBV19 and J is TRBJ1-2; perhaps TRBD1 as D (5 bases). The CDR3 consists of 12 residues. Looked up from germline, CDR1 is LNHDA and CDR2 is SQIVND (reference sequence). V dropped 3 bases and J dropped 4 bases, with 6 bases sitting between them. The CDR3 DNA follows: TGTGCCAGTAGTATGGGGGGCTATGGCTACACCTTC. Translation gives CASSMGGYGYTF.

The gene calls are TRBV9 and TRBJ2-7, with TRBD1 identical over 9 bases. The J segment lost 1 base and the V segment lost 3 bases, leaving 5 bases of the junction unmatched. The germline V gene has CDR1 SGDLS and CDR2 YYNGEE. The CDR3 totals 15 residues. The CDR3 DNA reads TGTGCCAGCAGCGCAGGGACAGGGAATTCCTACGAGCAGTACTTC. It is translated as CASSAGTGNSYEQYF.

The chain has TRBV27 and TRBJ2-5; D might be TRBD2 (6 bases). Germline values: CDR1 MNHEY, CDR2 SMNVEV (reference sequence). This CDR3 spans 15 amino acids. Trimming stripped 8 bases from V and 5 bases from J, with 21 bases between. In nucleotides, the CDR3 is TGTGCCAGCTCACGGATAGCGGAGAGCCTGGAGACCCAGTACTTC. This sequence encodes CASSRIAESLETQYF.

The chain joins TRBV11-1 to TRBJ2-3, with D tentatively TRBD1 (6 bases). In germline, CDR1 is SGHAT, CDR2 FQDESV (reference sequence). The V end lost 2 bases, the J end lost 4 bases, and 13 bases lay between the germline ends. The CDR3 covers 15 residues. DNA for the CDR3: TGTGCCAGCAGCTTATGGGGCACAGGGCCAGATACGCAGTATTTT. Its translation is CASSLWGTGPDTQYF.

Here the CDR3 reads CASSPESLDRAQPQHF. The CDR3 bases are TGTGCCAGCAGCCCTGAAAGCCTCGACAGGGCTCAGCCCCAGCATTTT. This chain connects TRBV2 to TRBJ1-5; 7 positions agree with TRBD1. The V segment lost 6 bases and the J segment 6 bases; nucleotides outside the gene matches: 14. Germline V gene sequence: CDR1 SNHLY, CDR2 FYNNEI. The CDR3 runs 16 residues.

This clone was counted between two and nine times. The chain employs TRBV5-4 and TRBJ2-1, with D unclear. V dropped 4 bases and J dropped 0 bases, with 8 bases sitting between them. The CDR3 covers 14 residues. Germline V CDR1 and CDR2: SGHNT, YYREEE (reference sequence). CDR3 region: CASSQPYSYNEQFF. The CDR3 region has the DNA TGTGCCAGCAGCCAACCCTACTCCTACAATGAGCAGTTCTTC.

This sequence joins TRBV6-5 and TRBJ1-2; the match to TRBD1 covers 7 bases. V shed 4 bases and J 6 bases; nucleotides not matched to a gene: 8. The length of the CDR3 is 14 residues. Per the germline V gene, CDR1 is MNHEY and CDR2 is SVGAGI. The CDR3 DNA reads as TGTGCCAGCAGTTCCACGACAGGGAGTGATGGCTACACCTTC. It encodes CASSSTTGSDGYTF.

Comments on this clone: The sample has other DNA sequences that encode this CDR3 too. CDR3 residues: CASSLGGSRETQYF. CDR3 nucleotide sequence: TGTGCCAGCAGCTTAGGCGGGAGCCGGGAGACCCAGTACTTC. The chain employs TRBV7-6 and TRBJ2-5, with TRBD2 identical over 7 bases. This CDR3 is 14 amino acids long. Germline CDR1 reads SGHVS; CDR2 reads FNYEAQ. V dropped 1 base and J dropped 5; count of bases not matched to a gene: 4.

This clone was observed a single time. This rearrangement joins TRBV7-2 to TRBJ1-2; 7 bases match TRBD1. There are 14 residues in the CDR3. Trimming removed 5 bases from V and 6 bases from J; junction bases left unmatched: 9. Germline V lookup: CDR1 SGHTA, CDR2 FQGNSA. The CDR3 DNA sequence: TGTGCCAGCAGCCCGGACAGGTTTAGGGATGGCTACACCTTC. It is translated as CASSPDRFRDGYTF.

The chain couples TRBV6-6 to TRBJ1-5; D possibly corresponds to TRBD1 (6 bases). Trimming removed 0 bases at V and 3 bases at J, with 9 bases between. The germline gives CDR1 MNHNY, CDR2 SVGAGI (reference sequence). This CDR3 region has 15 residues. The CDR3 spells CASSYSGQNNQPQHF. The CDR3 nucleotides are TGTGCCAGCAGTTACTCCGGACAGAACAATCAGCCCCAGCATTTT.

The chain has TRBV27 and TRBJ1-2, with D possibly matching TRBD1 (5 bases). The CDR3 is 13 amino acids. With 0 bases removed from V and 8 bases from J, the gap between germline ends came to 10 bases. The V gene's germline CDR1 is MNHEY and CDR2 SMNVEV (reference sequence). CDR3 DNA: TGTGCCAGCAGTTTATCAGGGGCGCGAGGCTACACCTTC. It specifies CASSLSGARGYTF.

This rearrangement joins TRBV2 to TRBJ1-2; 9 positions agree with TRBD1. The V gene's germline CDR1 is SNHLY and CDR2 FYNNEI. The CDR3 is made up of 15 amino acids. With 6 bases clipped from V and 4 bases from J, the junction kept 9 bases outside the gene matches. For the CDR3, the DNA is TGTGCCAGCAGACCCGGGACAGGGCTTGCCTATGGCTACACCTTC. Protein product: CASRPGTGLAYGYTF.

The gene calls are TRBV6-6 and TRBJ2-1; tentatively, D is TRBD2 (5 bases). Trimming left V 7 bases short and J 3 bases short, with 10 bases between. Germline V CDR1 and CDR2: MNHNY, SVGAGI (reference sequence). The CDR3 length is 13 residues. The CDR3: CASTRESYNEQFF. In DNA form, the CDR3 reads TGTGCCAGCACAAGGGAGAGCTACAATGAGCAGTTCTTC.

In its sample, this clone was seen once. The rearrangement links TRBV5-1 to TRBJ2-2; 13 positions match TRBD2. V dropped 4 bases and J dropped 4; count of bases not matched to a gene: 7. The CDR3 is 17 residues long. Germline values: CDR1 SGHRS, CDR2 YFSETQ. The CDR3: CASSPRLAGGSTGELFF. CDR3 bases: TGCGCCAGCAGCCCCCGACTAGCGGGAGGTTCCACCGGGGAGCTGTTTTTT.

In the case of this clone: Within the sample, other DNA sequences also encode this same CDR3. The rearrangement links TRBV2 to TRBJ1-5; 10 bases fit TRBD1. Germline values: CDR1 SNHLY, CDR2 FYNNEI. Unmatched junction bases numbered 1, after V lost 6 bases and J lost 5 bases. The CDR3 loop spans 13 amino acids. The CDR3: CASSGTGDQPQHF. CDR3 DNA sequence: TGTGCCAGCAGCGGGACAGGGGATCAGCCCCAGCATTTT.

CDR3 nucleotide sequence: TGTGCCAGCAGCCCCGACAGAGCTGGGGCCAACGTCCTGACTTTC. As protein: CASSPDRAGANVLTF. The chain combines TRBV7-2 with TRBJ2-6; TRBD1 might be the D (5 bases). V was shortened by 5 bases and J by 2 bases, with 10 bases between the two germline ends. Germline lookup yields CDR1 SGHTA and CDR2 FQGNSA. This CDR3 spans 15 amino acids.

The genes are TRBV30 and TRBJ2-7; 9 nucleotides align to TRBD1. The V gene end was trimmed by 1 base and the J gene end by 5 bases; junction bases not matched to a gene: 6. There are 14 residues in the CDR3. Germline CDR1 GTSNPN, CDR2 SVGIG (reference sequence). CDR3 sequence (DNA): TGTGCCTGGAGTGGACAGGGGGGGTCCCACGAGCAGTACTTC. Protein: CAWSGQGGSHEQYF.